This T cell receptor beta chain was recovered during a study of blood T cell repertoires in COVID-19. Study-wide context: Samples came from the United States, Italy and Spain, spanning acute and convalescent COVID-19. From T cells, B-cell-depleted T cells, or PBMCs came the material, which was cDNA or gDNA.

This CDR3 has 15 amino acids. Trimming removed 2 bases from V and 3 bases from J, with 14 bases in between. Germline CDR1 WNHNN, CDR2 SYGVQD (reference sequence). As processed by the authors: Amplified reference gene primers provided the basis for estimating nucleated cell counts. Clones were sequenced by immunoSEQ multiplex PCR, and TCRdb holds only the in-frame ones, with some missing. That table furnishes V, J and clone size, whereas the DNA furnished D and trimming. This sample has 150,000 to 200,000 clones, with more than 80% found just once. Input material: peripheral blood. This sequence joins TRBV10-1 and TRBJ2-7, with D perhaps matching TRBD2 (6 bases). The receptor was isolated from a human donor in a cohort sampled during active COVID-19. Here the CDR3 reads CASSEARGFGYEQYF. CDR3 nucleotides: TGCGCCAGCAGTGAGGCCCGGGGGTTCGGCTACGAGCAGTACTTC.